This T cell receptor beta chain was observed in a study of shared clonotypes between healthy human individuals (TCRdb year 2020). Study-wide context: A few men and two women, aged 18 to 49 years, made up the cohort. To increase sequencing depth and limit assay-specific biases, TCR repertoire library preparation and sequencing were carried out by different laboratories using diverse techniques. Each donor's leukapheresis produced roughly between about 0.85 and 10 billion PBMCs. For each donor, three plates each were used for CD4 naive and CD4 memory, two plates were used for CD8 naive, and one plate was used for CD8 memory. To estimate repertoire size and how much clonotype sharing occurs between individuals, the study deeply sequenced the blood TCR repertoires of roughly 5 healthy adults. The investigation overall reported the following: Clonotypes shared by all four sorted-subset donors showed higher generation probabilities than non-shared clonotypes. Pairwise subsampling led to the expectation that sequencing depth would affect the degree of clonotype sharing among donors. Naive subsets generally had larger estimated clonotype richness than memory subsets. Even with the large sequencing depth, rarefaction of the sorted-subset datasets indicated that sequencing was incomplete. Only blood was sampled, and tissue TCR repertoires likely differ from those in blood. Because the study included only a small number of donors, the genetic and exposure-history diversity represented was limited. Across a few donors, approximately 5% of naive CD4, approximately 3.6% of naive CD8, under 2.5% of memory CD4, and roughly 0.41% of memory CD8 clonotypes were shared.

Remarks on this clone: It has no known antigen specificity. No much larger clone exists at a distance of one base, and base qualities are not known.

Healthy HIV-negative adults with no recently reported acute infections or vaccinations were included as donors. Every donor was a Caucasian adult living in Nashville, Tennessee, USA. CD8 memory samples were composed of magnetically selected CD45RO+ cells combined with CCR7-negative CD45RA+ effector memory (TemRA) cells. After blood collection by leukapheresis, PBMCs were isolated using Ficoll-Histopaque density gradient centrifugation and then cryopreserved in the vapor phase of liquid nitrogen. Analytical flow cytometry was used to check the purity and quantity of every magnetically sorted T cell population. Each sorted fraction had its genomic DNA isolated and then quantified by UV absorbance on a Nanodrop 2000c. Using the deep immunoSEQ assay, TCR CDR3 regions were amplified from genomic DNA by multiplex PCR. Extracted genomic DNA from each cell subset was distributed evenly across all wells of several immunoSEQ 96-well plates, and each plate was treated as a replicate. For sorted subsets, each replicate PCR was loaded with approximately 0.2 ug genomic DNA, equivalent to some 31,000 T cell genomes. Purified libraries were quantified with a Qubit 3.0 fluorometer, sized on a Bioanalyzer 2100, and re-quantified with the KAPA Library Quantification kit. Every immunoSEQ 96-well plate was sequenced on a separate single-read 150-cycle Illumina NextSeq 550 flow cell. Per the source publication's procedure: The immunoSEQ output contained only junctional sequences without quality scores, so filtering could not match that applied to full-length reads. Sequences were annotated with PyIR, a Python wrapper for IgBLAST v1.9, and V/J genes and CDR3 were assigned using IMGT germline references. Reads with weak V/J assignments (E-value above 1e-6), missing CDR3, stop codons, out-of-frame junctions, or ambiguous translated residues were removed. V3J clonotypes were defined as sequences sharing the same inferred V gene, J gene, and CDR3 amino acid sequence. The percentage overlap between two repertoires was calculated by dividing the number of shared unique clonotypes by the size of the smaller repertoire. Repertoire richness was assessed with RTK rarefaction, the Chao1 estimator, and Recon v2.1 estimates of unobserved clonotypes. Generation probabilities for all TCRbeta clonotypes obtained by the gDNA method from a handful of donors were computed using OLGA. TCRdb stores this immuneACCESS table with in-frame sequences only. Part of the clones is absent; in the studies checked, under half of the shortfall reflects unresolved V genes, and no reason is known for the rest. D and trimming were read from the DNA, whereas the V and J calls and clone size are those reported in that table. The sample table lists more than 90,000 clones, about 68% of them with a count of one. The ten largest account for 40% to 45% of the sample.

The germline V gene specifies MNHNS as CDR1 and SASEGT as CDR2. V and J lose 7 bases and 6 bases, and a span of 18 bases separates them. The CDR3, cysteine through phenylalanine, is 15 amino acids long. Only CDR3 DNA remains: 45 bases, in frame from the first base. The receptor chain draws on TRBV6-1 and TRBJ2-2; the D gene is perhaps TRBD2, from 5 matching bases. Source material: memory CD8+ T cells sorted from blood. In light of the paper, this sample's cell subset or site label describes: CD45RO+ cells pooled with CCR7-negative TemRA cells. The sequence was collected from a man aged 25 to 40 in good health. The sequenced DNA: TGTGCCAGCACTGGAGAGGCGGGTGTACCCGGGGAGCTGTTTTTT. It encodes CASTGEAGVPGELFF.